A selection of T cell receptor beta chains follows, all from one sample in a study of T cells of healthy individuals. TCRdb passed the 5' RACE reads through MiXCR, listing each CDR3 protein once. The sample has tens of thousands of distinct CDR3 sequences, under 15% seen once. The source of these receptors is a human donor in good health. Both conserved end residues are part of each CDR3.

V gene	J gene	CDR3 protein
TRBV6-4	TRBJ2-3	CASSDSRGTTPFF
TRBV4-1	TRBJ2-3	CASSQLDLFSTDTQYF
TRBV11-2	TRBJ1-2	CASSLGGQGSANYGYTF
TRBV4-1	TRBJ2-7	CASSQDTSGASYEQYF
TRBV19	TRBJ2-3	CASSPSGGTDTQYF
TRBV20-1	TRBJ2-1	CRPFRDTHNEQFF
TRBV29-1	TRBJ1-5	CSVGDGPEPQHF
TRBV29-1	TRBJ1-3	CSVFLPRDGGNTIYF
TRBV7-2	TRBJ1-1	CASSSSQGAKAFF
TRBV7-2	TRBJ1-5	CASSSAGTGTIDNQPQHF
TRBV7-9	TRBJ1-2	CASSFKRDGYTF
TRBV20-1	TRBJ1-4	CSAIRQGVNFVATNEKLFF
TRBV4-1	TRBJ2-5	CASSQTSGGAGETQYF
TRBV29-1	TRBJ2-2	CSAQGLGNTGELFF
TRBV7-9	TRBJ1-1	CASSIRQGDTEAFF
TRBV7-2	TRBJ1-1	CASSLSRRSEAFF
TRBV4-3	TRBJ2-3	CASKATLSTDTQYF
TRBV7-9	TRBJ1-5	CASSRAVGGRDQPQHF
TRBV20-1	TRBJ2-4	CSAPTSGGNIQYF
TRBV13	TRBJ2-5	CASSPRGSQETQYF
TRBV15	TRBJ1-2	CATSRDREQIYGYTF
TRBV6-2/TRBV6-3	TRBJ2-3	CASSFPFTPFRQYF